The sequence of this T cell receptor beta chain was determined in a study of metastatic and nonmetastatic thyroid tumors. Each patient came to thyroid surgery without any prior treatment (of any kind). The CDR3 runs 11 residues. Germline V lookup: CDR1 MNHEY, CDR2 SMNVEV (reference sequence). TCRdb re-clonotyped the PCR reads through MiXCR. The data hold tens of thousands of clones, with roughly an eighth observed a single time. A remark on this clone: Compared with germline, one end of the junction differs, possibly owing to a read error.

The genes are TRBV27 and TRBJ2-5; D is ambiguous. The source of this sequence is a female donor with papillary thyroid cancer or a benign thyroid nodule (not recorded which). Some clones in this sample may be carry-over from other donors' samples. Sequencing was performed on tumor tissue. CDR3 protein: CASSYQETQYF. CDR3 nucleotide sequence: TGTGCCAGCAGTTACCAGGAGACCCAGTACTTC.